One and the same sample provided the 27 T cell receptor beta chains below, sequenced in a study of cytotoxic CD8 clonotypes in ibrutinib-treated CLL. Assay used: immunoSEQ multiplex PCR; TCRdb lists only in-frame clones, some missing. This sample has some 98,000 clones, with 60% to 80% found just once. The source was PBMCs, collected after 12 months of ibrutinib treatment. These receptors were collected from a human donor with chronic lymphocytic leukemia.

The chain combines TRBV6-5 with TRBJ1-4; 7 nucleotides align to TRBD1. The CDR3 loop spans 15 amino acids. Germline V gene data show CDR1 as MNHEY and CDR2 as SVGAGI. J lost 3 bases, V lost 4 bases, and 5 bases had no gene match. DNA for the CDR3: TGTGCCAGCAGTTTAACCGGGACAGCTAATGAAAAACTGTTTTTT. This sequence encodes CASSLTGTANEKLFF.

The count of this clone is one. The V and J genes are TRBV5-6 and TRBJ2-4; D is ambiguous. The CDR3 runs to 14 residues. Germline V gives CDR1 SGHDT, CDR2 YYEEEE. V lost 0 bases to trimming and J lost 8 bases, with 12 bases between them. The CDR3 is CASSLVTGLDIQYF. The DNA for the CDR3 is TGTGCCAGCAGCTTGGTTACCGGCCTGGACATTCAGTACTTC.

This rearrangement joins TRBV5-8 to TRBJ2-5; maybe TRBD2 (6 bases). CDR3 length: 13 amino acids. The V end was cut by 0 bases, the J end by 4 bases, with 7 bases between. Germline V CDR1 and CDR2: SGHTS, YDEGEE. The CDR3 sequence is CASSLGLGETQYF. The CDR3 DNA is TGTGCCAGCAGCTTGGGACTAGGAGAGACCCAGTACTTC.

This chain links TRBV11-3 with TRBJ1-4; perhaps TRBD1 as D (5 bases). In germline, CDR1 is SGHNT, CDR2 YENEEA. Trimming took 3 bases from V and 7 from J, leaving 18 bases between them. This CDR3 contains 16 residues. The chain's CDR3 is CASSFGGQTRGEKLFF. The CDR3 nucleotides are TGTGCCAGCAGCTTTGGGGGTCAGACGAGGGGTGAAAAACTGTTTTTT.

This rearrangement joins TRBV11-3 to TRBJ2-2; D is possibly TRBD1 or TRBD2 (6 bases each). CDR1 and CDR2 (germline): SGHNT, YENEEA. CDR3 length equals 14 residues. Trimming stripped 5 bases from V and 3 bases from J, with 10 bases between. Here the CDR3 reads CASSPGADTGELFF. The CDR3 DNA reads TGTGCCAGCAGCCCGGGGGCAGACACCGGGGAGCTGTTTTTT. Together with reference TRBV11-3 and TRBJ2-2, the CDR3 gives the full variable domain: EAGVVQSPRYKIIEKKQPVAFWCNPISGHNTLYWYLQNLGQGPELLIRYENEEAVDDSQLPKDRFSAERLKGVDSTLKIQPAELGDSAVYLCASSPGADTGELFFGEGSRLTVL.

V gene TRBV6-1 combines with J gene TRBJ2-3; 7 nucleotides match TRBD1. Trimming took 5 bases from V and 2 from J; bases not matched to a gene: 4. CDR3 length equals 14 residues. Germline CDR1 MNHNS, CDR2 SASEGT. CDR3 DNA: TGTGCCAGCAGTCCGGGACAGTCCACAGATACGCAGTATTTT. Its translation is CASSPGQSTDTQYF.

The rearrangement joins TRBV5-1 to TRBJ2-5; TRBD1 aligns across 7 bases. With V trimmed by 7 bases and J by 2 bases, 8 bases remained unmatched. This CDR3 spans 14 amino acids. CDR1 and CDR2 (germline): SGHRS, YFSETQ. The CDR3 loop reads CASQTGPGQETQYF. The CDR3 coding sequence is TGCGCCAGCCAGACAGGGCCGGGACAAGAGACCCAGTACTTC.

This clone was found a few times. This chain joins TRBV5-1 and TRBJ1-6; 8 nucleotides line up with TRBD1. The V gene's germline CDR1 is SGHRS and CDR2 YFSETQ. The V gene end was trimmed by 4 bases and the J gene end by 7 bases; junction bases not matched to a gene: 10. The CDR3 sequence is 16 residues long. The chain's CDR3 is CASSESTGTGNSPLHF. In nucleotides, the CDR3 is TGCGCCAGCAGCGAAAGCACCGGGACAGGAAATTCACCCCTCCACTTT.

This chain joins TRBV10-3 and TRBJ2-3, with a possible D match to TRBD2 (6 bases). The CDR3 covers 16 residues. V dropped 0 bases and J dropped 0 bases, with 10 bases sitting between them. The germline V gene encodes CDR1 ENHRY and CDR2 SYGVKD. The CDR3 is CAISESSGSSTDTQYF. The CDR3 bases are TGTGCCATCAGTGAGTCGAGCGGGTCTAGCACAGATACGCAGTATTTT.

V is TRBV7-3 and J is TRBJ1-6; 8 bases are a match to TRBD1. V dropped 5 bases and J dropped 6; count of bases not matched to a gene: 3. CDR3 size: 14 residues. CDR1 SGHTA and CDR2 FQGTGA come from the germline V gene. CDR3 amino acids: CASSRTGSNSPLHF. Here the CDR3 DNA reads TGTGCCAGCAGCCGGACAGGGAGTAATTCACCCCTCCACTTT.

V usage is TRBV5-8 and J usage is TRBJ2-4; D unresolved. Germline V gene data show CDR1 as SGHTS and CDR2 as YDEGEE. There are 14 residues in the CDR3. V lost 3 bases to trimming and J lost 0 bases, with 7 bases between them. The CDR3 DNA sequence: TGTGCCAGCAGCTGGGCACTAGCCAAAAACATTCAGTACTTC. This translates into CASSWALAKNIQYF.

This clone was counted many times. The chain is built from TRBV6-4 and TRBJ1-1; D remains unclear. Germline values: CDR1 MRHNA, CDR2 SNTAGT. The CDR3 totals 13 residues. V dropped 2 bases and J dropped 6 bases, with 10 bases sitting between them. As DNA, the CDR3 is TGTGCCAGCAGTGACGTTCCGGGAGCTGAAGCTTTCTTT. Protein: CASSDVPGAEAFF.

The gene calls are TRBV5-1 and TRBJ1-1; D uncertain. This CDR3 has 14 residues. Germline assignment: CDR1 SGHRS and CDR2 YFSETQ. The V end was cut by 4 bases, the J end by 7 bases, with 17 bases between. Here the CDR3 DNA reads TGCGCCAGCAGCCCGCAGTGGATGGATGGTGAAGCTTTCTTT. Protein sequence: CASSPQWMDGEAFF.

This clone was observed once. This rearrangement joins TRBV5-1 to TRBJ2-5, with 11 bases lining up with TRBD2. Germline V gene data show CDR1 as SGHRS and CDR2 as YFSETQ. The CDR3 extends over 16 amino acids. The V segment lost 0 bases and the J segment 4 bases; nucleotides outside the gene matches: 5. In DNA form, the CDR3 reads TGCGCCAGCAGCTTGGGGGGGACTAGCGGATTAGAGACCCAGTACTTC. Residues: CASSLGGTSGLETQYF.

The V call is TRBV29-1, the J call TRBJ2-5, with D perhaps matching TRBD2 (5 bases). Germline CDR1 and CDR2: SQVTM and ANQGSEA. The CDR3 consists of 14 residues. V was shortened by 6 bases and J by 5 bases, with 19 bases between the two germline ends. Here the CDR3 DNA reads TGCAGCGTACCCGGCCGGACTCGGGTCGAGACCCAGTACTTC. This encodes CSVPGRTRVETQYF.

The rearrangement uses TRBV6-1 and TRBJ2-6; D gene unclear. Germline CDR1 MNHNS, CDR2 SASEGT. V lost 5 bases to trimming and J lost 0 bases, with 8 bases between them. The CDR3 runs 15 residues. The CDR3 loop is CASSQQNSGANVLTF. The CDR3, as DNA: TGTGCCAGCAGTCAACAGAACTCTGGGGCCAACGTCCTGACTTTC.

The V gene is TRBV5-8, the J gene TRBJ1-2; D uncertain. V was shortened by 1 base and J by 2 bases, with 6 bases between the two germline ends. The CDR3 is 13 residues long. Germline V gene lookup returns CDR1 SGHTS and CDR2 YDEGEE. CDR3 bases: TGTGCCAGCAGCTTGATGGGAAACTATGGCTACACCTTC. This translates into CASSLMGNYGYTF. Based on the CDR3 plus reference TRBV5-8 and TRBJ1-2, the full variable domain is EAGVTQSPTHLIKTRGQQATLRCSPISGHTSVYWYQQALGLGLQFLLWYDEGEERNRGNFPPRFSGRQFPNYSSELNVNALELEDSALYLCASSLMGNYGYTFGSGTRLTVV.

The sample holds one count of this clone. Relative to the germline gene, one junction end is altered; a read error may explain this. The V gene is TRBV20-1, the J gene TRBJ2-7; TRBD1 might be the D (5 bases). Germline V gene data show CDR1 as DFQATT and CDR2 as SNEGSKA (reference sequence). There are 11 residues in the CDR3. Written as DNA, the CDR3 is TGCAGTGCTGGAGACAGTTTAGAGCAGTACTTC. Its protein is CSAGDSLEQYF.

The CDR3, as DNA: TGTGCCAGCAGCAAAGCGCTCCCGAAAACGCGGGACAGCGATCAGCCCCAGCATTTT. Its translation is CASSKALPKTRDSDQPQHF. This chain connects TRBV21-1 to TRBJ1-5; TRBD1 is the table's D call and was not checked against the DNA. TRBV21-1 is tagged as a pseudogene. The CDR3 is 19 amino acids.

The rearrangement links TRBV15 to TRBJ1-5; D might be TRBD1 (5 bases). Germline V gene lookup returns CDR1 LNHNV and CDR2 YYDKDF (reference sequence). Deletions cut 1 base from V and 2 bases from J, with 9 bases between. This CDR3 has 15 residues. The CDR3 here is CATSRVQGGNQPQHF. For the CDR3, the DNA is TGTGCCACCAGCAGAGTCCAGGGCGGCAATCAGCCCCAGCATTTT.

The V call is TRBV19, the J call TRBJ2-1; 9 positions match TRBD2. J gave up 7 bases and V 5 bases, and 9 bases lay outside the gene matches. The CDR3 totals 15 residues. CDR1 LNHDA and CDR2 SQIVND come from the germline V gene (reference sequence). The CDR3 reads CASSSAGGLINEQFF. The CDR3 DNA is TGTGCCAGTAGTTCGGCGGGGGGGTTAATAAATGAGCAGTTCTTC.

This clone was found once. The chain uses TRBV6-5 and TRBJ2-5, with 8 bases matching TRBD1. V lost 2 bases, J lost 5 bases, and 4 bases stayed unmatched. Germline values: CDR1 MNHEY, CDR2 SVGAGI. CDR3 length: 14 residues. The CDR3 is CASSYRTGFETQYF. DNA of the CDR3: TGTGCCAGCAGTTACCGGACAGGGTTTGAGACCCAGTACTTC.

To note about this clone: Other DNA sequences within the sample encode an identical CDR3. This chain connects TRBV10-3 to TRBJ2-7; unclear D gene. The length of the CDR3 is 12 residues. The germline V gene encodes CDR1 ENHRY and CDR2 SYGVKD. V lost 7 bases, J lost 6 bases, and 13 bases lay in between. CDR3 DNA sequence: TGTGCCATCACCCAGGACCGGTCCGAGCAGTACTTC. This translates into CAITQDRSEQYF.

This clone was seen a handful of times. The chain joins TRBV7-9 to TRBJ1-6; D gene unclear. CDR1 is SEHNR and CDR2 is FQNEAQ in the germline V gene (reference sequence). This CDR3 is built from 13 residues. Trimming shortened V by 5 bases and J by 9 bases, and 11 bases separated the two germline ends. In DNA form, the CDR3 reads TGTGCCAGCAGCCGAAATAACGGTTCACCCCTCCACTTT. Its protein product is CASSRNNGSPLHF.

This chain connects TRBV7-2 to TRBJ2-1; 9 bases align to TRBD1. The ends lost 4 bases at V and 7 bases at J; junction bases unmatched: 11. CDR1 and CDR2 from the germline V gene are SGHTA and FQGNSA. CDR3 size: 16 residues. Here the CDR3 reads CASSSSIGTGYNEQFF. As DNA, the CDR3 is TGTGCCAGCAGCTCCTCCATCGGGACAGGGTATAATGAGCAGTTCTTC.

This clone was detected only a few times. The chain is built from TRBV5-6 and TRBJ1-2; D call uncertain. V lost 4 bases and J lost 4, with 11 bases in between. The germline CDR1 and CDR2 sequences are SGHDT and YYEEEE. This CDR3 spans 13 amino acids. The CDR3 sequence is CASSLPESYGYTF. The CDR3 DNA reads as TGTGCCAGCAGCCTGCCAGAGAGCTATGGCTACACCTTC.

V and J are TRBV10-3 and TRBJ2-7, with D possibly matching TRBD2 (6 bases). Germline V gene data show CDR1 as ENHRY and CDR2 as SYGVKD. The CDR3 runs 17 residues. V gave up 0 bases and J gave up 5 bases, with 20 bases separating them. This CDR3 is CAISESRPRGSVDEQYF. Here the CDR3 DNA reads TGTGCCATCAGTGAGTCGCGTCCTCGGGGGTCTGTAGACGAGCAGTACTTC.